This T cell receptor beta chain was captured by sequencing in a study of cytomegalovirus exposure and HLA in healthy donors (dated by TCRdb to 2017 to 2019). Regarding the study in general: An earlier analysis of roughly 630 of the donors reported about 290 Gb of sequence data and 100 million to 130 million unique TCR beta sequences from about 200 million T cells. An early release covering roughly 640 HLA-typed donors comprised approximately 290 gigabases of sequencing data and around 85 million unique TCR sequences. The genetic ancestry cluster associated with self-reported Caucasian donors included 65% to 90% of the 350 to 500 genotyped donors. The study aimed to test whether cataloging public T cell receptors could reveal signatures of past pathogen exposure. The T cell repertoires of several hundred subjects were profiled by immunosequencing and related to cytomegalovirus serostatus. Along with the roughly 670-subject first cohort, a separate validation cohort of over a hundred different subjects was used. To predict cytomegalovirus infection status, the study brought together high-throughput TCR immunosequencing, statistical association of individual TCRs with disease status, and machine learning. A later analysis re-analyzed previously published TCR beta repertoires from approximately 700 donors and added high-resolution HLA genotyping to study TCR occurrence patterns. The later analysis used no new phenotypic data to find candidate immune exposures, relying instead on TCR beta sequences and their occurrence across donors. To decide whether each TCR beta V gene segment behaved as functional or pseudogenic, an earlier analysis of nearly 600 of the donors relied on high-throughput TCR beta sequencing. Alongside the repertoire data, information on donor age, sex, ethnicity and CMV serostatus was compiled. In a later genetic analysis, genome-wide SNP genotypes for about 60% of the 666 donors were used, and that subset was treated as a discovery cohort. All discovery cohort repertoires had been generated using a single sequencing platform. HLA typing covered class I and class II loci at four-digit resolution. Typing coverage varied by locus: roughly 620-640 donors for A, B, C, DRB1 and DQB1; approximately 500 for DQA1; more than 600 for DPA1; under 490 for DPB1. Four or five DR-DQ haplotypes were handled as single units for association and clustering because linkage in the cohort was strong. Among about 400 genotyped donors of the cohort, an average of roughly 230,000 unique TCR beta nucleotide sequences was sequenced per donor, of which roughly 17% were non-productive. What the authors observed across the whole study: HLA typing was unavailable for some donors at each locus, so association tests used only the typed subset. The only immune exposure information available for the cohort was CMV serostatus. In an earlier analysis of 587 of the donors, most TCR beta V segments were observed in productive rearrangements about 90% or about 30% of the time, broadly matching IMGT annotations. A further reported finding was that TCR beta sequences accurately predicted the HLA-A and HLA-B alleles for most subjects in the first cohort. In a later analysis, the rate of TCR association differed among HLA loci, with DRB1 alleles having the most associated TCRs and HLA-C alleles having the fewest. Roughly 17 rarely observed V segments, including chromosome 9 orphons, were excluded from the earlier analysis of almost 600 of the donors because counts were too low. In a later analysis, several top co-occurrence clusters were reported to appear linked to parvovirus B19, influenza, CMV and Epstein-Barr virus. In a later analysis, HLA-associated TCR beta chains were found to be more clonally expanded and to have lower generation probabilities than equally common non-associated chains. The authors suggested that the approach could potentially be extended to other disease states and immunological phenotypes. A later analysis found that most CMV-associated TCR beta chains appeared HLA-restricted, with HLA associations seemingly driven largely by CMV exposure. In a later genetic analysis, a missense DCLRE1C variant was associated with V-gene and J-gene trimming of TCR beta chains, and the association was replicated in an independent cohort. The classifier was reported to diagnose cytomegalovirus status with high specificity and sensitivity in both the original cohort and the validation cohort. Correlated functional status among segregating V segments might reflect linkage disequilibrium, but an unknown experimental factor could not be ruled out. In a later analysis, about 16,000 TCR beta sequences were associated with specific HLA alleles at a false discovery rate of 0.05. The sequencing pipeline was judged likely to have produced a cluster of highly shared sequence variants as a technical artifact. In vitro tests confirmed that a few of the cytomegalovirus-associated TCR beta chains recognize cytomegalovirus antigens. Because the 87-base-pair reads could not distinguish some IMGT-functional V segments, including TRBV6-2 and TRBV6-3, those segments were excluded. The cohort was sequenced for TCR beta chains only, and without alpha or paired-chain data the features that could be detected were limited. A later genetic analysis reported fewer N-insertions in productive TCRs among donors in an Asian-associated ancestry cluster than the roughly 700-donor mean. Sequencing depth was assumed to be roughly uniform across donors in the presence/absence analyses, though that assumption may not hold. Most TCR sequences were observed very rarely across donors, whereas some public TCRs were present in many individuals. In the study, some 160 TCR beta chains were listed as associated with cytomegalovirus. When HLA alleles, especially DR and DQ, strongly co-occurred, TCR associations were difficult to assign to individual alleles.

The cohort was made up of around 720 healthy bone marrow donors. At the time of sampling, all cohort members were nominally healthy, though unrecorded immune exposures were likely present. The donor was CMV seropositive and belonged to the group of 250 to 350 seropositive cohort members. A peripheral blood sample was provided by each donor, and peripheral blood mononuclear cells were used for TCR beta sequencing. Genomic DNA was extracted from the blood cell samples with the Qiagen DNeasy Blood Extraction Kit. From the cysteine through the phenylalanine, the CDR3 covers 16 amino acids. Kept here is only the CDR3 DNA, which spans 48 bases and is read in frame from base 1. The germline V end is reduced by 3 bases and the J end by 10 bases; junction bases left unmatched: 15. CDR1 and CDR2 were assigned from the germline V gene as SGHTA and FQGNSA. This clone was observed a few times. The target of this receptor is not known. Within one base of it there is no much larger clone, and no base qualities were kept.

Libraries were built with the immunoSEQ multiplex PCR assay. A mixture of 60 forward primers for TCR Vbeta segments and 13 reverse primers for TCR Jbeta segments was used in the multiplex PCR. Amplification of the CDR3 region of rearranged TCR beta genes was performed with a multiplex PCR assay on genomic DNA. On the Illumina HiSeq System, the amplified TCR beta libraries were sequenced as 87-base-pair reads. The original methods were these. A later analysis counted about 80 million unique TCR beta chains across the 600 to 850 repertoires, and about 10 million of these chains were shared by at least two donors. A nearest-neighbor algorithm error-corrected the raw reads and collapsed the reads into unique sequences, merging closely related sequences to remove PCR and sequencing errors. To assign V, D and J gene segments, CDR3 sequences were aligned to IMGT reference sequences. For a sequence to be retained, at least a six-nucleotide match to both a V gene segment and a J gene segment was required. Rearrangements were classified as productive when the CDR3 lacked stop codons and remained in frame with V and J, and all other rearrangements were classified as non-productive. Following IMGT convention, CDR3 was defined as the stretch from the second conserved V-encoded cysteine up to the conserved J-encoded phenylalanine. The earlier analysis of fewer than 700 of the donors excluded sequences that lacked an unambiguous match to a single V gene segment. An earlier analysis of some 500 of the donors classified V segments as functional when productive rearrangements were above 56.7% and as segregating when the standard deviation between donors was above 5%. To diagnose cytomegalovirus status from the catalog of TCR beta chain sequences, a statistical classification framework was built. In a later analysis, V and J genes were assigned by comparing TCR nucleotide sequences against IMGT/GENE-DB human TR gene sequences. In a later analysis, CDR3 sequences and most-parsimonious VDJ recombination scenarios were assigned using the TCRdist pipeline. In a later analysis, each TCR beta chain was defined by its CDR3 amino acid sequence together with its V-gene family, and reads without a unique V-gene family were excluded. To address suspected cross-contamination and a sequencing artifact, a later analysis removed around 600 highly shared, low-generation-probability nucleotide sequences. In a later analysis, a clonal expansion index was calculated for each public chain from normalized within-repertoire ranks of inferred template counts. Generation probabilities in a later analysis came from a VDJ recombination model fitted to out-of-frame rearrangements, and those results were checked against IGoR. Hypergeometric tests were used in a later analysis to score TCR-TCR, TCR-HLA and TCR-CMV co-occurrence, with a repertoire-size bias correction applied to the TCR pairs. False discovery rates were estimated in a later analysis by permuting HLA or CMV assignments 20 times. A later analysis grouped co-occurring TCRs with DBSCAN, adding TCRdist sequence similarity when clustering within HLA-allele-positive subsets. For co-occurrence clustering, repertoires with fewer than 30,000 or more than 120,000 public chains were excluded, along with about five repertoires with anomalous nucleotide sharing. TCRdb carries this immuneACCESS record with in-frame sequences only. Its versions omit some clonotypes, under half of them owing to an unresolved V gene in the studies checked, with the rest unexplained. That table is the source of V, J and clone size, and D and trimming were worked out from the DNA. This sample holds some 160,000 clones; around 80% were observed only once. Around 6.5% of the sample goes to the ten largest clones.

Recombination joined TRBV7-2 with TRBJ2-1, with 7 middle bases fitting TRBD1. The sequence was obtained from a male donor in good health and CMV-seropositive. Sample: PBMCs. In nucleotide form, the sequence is TGTGCCAGCAGCTTCGCCACCGGGACAGCCTCCGGGGAGCAGTTCTTC. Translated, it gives CASSFATGTASGEQFF.